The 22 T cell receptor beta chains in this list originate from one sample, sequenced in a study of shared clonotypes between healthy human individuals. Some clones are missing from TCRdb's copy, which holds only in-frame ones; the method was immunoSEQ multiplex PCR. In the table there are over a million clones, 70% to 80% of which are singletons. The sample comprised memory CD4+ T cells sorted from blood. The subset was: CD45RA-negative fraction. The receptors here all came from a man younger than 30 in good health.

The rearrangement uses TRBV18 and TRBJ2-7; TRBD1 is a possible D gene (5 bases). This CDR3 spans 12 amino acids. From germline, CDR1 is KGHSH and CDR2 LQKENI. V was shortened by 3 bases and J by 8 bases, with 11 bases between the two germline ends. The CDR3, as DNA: TGTGCCAGCTCACCGGTCAGGGAACAGCAGTACTTC. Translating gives CASSPVREQQYF.

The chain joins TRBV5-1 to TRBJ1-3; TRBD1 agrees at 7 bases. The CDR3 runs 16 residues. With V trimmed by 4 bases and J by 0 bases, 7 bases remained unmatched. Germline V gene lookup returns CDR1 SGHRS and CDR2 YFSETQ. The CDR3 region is CASSPDAGGSGNTIYF. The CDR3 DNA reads TGCGCCAGCAGCCCGGACGCAGGGGGCTCTGGAAACACCATATATTTT.

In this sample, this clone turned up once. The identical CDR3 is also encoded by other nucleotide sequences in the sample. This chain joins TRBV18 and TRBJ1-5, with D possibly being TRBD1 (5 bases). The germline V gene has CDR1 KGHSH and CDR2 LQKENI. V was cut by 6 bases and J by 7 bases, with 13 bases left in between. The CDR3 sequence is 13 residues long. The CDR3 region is CASSPGTEQPQHF. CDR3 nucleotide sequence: TGTGCCAGCTCTCCCGGGACGGAACAGCCCCAGCATTTT.

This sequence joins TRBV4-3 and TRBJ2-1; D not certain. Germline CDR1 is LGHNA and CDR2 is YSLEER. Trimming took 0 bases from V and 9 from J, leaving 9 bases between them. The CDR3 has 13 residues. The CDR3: CASSQEVLIEQFF. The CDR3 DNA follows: TGCGCCAGCAGCCAAGAGGTCCTTATTGAGCAGTTCTTC.

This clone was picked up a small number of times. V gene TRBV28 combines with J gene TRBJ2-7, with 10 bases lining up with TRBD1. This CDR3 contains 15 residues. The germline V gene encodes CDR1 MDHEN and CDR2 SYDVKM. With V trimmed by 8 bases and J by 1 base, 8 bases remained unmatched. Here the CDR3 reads CASLDRGISSYEQYF. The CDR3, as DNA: TGTGCCAGCCTGGACAGGGGGATTAGTTCCTACGAGCAGTACTTC.

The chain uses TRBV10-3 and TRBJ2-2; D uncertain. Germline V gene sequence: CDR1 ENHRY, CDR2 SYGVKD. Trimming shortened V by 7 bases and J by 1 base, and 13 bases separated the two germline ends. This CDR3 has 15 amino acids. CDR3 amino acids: CAIKDRQVNTGELFF. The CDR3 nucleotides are TGTGCCATCAAAGATCGGCAGGTGAACACCGGGGAGCTGTTTTTT.

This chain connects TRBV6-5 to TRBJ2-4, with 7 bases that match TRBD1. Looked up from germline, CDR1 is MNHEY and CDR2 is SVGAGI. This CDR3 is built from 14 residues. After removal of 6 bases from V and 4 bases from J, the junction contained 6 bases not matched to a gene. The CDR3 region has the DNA TGTGCCAGCAGACCAGGACAGGTGAAAAACATTCAGTACTTC. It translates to CASRPGQVKNIQYF.

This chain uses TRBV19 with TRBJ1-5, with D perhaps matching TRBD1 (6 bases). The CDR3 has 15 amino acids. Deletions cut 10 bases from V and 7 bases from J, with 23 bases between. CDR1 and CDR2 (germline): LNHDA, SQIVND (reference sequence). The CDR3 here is CATLDGGNGIQPQHF. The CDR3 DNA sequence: TGTGCCACCCTGGATGGGGGCAATGGGATCCAGCCCCAGCATTTT.

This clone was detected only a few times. The CDR3 loop is CASSPGTSGSGNEQFF. As DNA, the CDR3 is TGTGCCAGCAGCCCCGGGACTAGCGGGAGTGGGAATGAGCAGTTCTTC. V is TRBV5-4 and J is TRBJ2-1, with 14 bases matching TRBD2. CDR3 length equals 16 residues. J gave up 7 bases and V 4 bases, and 7 bases lay outside the gene matches. Germline V gives CDR1 SGHNT, CDR2 YYREEE (reference sequence).

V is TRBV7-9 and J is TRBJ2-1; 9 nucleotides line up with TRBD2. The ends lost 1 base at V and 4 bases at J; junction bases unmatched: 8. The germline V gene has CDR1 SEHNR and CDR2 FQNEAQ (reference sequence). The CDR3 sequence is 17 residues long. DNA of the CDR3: TGTGCCAGCAGCTTAGGGTCAGCGGGAGGTACATACAATGAGCAGTTCTTC. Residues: CASSLGSAGGTYNEQFF.

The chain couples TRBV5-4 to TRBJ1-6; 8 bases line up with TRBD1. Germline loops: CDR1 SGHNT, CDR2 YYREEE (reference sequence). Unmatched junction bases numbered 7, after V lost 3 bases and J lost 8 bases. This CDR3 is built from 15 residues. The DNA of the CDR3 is TGTGCCAGCAGCTCCGGACAGGGAGCCGATTCACCCCTCCACTTT. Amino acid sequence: CASSSGQGADSPLHF.

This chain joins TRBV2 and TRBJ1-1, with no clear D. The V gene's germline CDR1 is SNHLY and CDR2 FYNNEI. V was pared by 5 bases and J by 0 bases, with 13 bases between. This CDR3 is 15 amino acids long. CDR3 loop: CASSTDPLMNTEAFF. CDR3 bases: TGTGCCAGCAGTACAGACCCTTTAATGAACACTGAAGCTTTCTTT. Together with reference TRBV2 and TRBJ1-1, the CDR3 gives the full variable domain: EPEVTQTPSHQVTQMGQEVILRCVPISNHLYFYWYRQILGQKVEFLVSFYNNEISEKSEIFDDQFSVERPDGSNFTLKIRSTKLEDSAMYFCASSTDPLMNTEAFFGQGTRLTVV.

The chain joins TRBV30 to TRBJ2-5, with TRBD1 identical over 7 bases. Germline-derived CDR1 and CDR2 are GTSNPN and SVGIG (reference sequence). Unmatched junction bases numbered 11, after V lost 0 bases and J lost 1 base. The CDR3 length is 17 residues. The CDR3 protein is CAWSVHRKDRTQETQYF. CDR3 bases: TGTGCCTGGAGTGTACATCGGAAGGACAGGACCCAAGAGACCCAGTACTTC. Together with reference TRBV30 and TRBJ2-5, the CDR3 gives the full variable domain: SQTIHQWPATLVQPVGSPLSLECTVEGTSNPNLYWYRQAAGRGLQLLFYSVGIGQISSEVPQNLSASRPQDRQFILSSKKLLLSDSGFYLCAWSVHRKDRTQETQYFGPGTRLLVL.

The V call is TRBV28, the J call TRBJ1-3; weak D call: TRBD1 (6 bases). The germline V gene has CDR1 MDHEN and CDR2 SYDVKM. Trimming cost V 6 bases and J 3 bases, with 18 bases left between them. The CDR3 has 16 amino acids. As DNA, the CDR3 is TGTGCCAGCAGCACGAACCCCGGGACATTTGGAAACACCATATATTTT. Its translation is CASSTNPGTFGNTIYF.

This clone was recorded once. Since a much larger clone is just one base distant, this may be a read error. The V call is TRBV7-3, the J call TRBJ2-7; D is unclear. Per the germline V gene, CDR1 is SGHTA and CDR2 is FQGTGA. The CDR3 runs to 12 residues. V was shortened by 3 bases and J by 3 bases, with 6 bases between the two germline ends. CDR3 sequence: CASSLADYEQYF. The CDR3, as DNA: TGTGCCAGCAGCTTGGCGGACTACGAGCAGTACTTC.

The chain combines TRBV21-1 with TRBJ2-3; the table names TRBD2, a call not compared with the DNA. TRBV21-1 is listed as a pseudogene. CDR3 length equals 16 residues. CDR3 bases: TGTGCCAGCAGCCCCCGAAGGGAGCCAGACACAGATACGCAGTATTTT. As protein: CASSPRREPDTDTQYF.

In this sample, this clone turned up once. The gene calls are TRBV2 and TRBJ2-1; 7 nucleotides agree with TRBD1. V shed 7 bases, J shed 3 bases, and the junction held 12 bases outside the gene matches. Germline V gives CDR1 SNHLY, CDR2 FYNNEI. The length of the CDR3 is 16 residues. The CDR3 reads CASKNRQGWGYNEQFF. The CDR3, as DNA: TGTGCCAGCAAAAACCGACAGGGATGGGGCTACAATGAGCAGTTCTTC.

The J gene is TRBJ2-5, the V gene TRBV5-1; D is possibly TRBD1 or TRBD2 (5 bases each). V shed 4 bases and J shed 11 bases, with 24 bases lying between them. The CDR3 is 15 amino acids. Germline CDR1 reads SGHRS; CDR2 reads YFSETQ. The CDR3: CASSQTDSLVGEQYF. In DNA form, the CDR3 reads TGCGCCAGCAGCCAGACTGACAGCCTAGTTGGGGAGCAGTACTTC.

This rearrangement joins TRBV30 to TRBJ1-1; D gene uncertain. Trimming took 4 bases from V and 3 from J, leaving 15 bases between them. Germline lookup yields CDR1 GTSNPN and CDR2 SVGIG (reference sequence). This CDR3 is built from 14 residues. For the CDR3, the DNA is TGTGCCTGGACCGTCAGTGGGAGATACACTGAAGCTTTCTTT. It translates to CAWTVSGRYTEAFF.

CDR3 region: CASSLAAGRQEQYF. The CDR3 DNA follows: TGCGCCAGCAGCTTGGCCGCGGGACGACAGGAGCAGTACTTC. The chain joins TRBV5-1 to TRBJ2-7, with D perhaps matching TRBD2 (6 bases). Per germline, CDR1 SGHRS and CDR2 YFSETQ. V lost 0 bases, J lost 7 bases, and 14 bases lay in between. This CDR3 contains 14 residues.

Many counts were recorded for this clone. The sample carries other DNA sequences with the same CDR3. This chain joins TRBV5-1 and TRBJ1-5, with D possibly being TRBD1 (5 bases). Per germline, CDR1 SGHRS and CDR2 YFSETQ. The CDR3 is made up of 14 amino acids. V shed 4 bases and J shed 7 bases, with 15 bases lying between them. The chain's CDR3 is CASSLEGPNQPQHF. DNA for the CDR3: TGCGCCAGCAGCCTTGAGGGACCAAACCAGCCCCAGCATTTT.

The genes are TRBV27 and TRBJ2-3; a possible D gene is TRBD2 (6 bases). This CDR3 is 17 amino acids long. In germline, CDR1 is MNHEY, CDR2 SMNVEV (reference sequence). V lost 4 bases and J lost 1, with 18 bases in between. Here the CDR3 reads CASSSPGGRNRTDTQYF. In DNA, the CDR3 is TGTGCCAGCAGTTCCCCCGGAGGGCGGAACCGCACAGATACGCAGTATTTT.